These 27 T cell receptor beta chains share one sample of origin, sequenced in a study of blood T cell repertoires in COVID-19. Clones were sequenced by immunoSEQ multiplex PCR, and TCRdb holds only the in-frame ones, with some missing. This repertoire shows 9,000 to 10,000 clones, roughly four fifths found once; its top ten account for over 35%. Sequencing input: peripheral blood. Source of these receptors: a human donor in a cohort sampled during active COVID-19.

This sequence joins TRBV2 and TRBJ1-1; TRBD1 is a possible D gene (5 bases). CDR1 SNHLY and CDR2 FYNNEI come from the germline V gene. The V end lost 7 bases, the J end lost 1 base, and 10 bases lay between the germline ends. This CDR3 region has 13 residues. CDR3 sequence reads: CASKGLSNTEAFF. The CDR3 DNA sequence: TGTGCCAGCAAGGGACTGTCGAACACTGAAGCTTTCTTT.

The chain links TRBV19 to TRBJ1-4, with a tentative D call TRBD1 (6 bases). The V and J ends lost 2 bases and 0 bases respectively, with 7 bases between them. Germline loops: CDR1 LNHDA, CDR2 SQIVND (reference sequence). This CDR3 region has 15 residues. Here the CDR3 DNA reads TGTGCCAGTAGTATAAGGACAGCAACTAATGAAAAACTGTTTTTT. As protein: CASSIRTATNEKLFF.

The chain links TRBV29-1 to TRBJ2-7; 9 bases align to TRBD2. In germline, CDR1 is SQVTM, CDR2 ANQGSEA. The trim removed 1 base at V and 2 bases at J, leaving 3 bases unmatched. The length of the CDR3 is 14 residues. The CDR3 loop is CSVEVTSGTYEQYF. The CDR3 DNA sequence: TGCAGCGTTGAAGTGACTAGCGGAACCTACGAGCAGTACTTC.

The rearrangement uses TRBV6-1 and TRBJ1-2; no clear D. CDR3 length: 13 residues. Deletions cut 3 bases from V and 8 bases from J, with 13 bases between. Germline-derived CDR1 and CDR2 are MNHNS and SASEGT. The CDR3 spells CASSDEGRWGYTF. The DNA of the CDR3 is TGTGCCAGCAGTGATGAGGGCAGGTGGGGCTACACCTTC.

This chain uses TRBV5-1 with TRBJ2-1; 9 bases agree with TRBD2. The CDR3 totals 14 residues. Germline trimming cut 4 bases from V and 8 bases from J; bases unmatched to any gene: 7. CDR1 SGHRS and CDR2 YFSETQ come from the germline V gene. CDR3 bases: TGCGCCAGCAGCGAGGGACTAGCCAATGATGAGCAGTTCTTC. Protein sequence: CASSEGLANDEQFF.

CDR3 residues: CASSSNPGSYEQYF. CDR3 coding DNA: TGTGCCAGCAGCTCTAACCCAGGGTCCTACGAGCAGTACTTC. The chain links TRBV7-2 to TRBJ2-7; weak D call: TRBD1 (5 bases). The CDR3 length is 14 residues. Germline lookup yields CDR1 SGHTA and CDR2 FQGNSA. Trimming removed 4 bases at V and 1 base at J, with 11 bases between.

The rearrangement uses TRBV7-3 and TRBJ2-2; TRBD1 aligns across 8 bases. CDR1 is SGHTA and CDR2 is FQGTGA in the germline V gene. The CDR3 contains 17 residues. The V gene end was trimmed by 7 bases and the J gene end by 6 bases; junction bases not matched to a gene: 16. This chain's CDR3 is CASKNLGATGAAGELFF. The CDR3 DNA follows: TGTGCCAGCAAAAATTTGGGTGCGACAGGGGCGGCCGGGGAGCTGTTTTTT.

The rearrangement uses TRBV13 and TRBJ1-6; 7 nucleotides align to TRBD1. The CDR3 extends over 14 amino acids. The germline CDR1 and CDR2 sequences are PRHDT and FYEKMQ (reference sequence). Losses at the gene ends were 5 bases for V and 8 bases for J; bases not matched to a gene: 6. Written as DNA, the CDR3 is TGTGCCAGCAGCCCCCGACAGGGCCATTCACCCCTCCACTTT. This gives the protein CASSPRQGHSPLHF.

The gene calls are TRBV19 and TRBJ1-1, with 7 nucleotides matching TRBD1. The junction had 10 bases not matched to a gene; V was cut back by 7 bases and J by 5 bases. Germline CDR1 is LNHDA and CDR2 is SQIVND (reference sequence). CDR3 size: 14 residues. In nucleotides, the CDR3 is TGTGCCAGTACCGCAGGGGGGCTGAGGACTGAAGCTTTCTTT. This gives the protein CASTAGGLRTEAFF.

This chain uses TRBV5-6 with TRBJ1-2; D not resolved. The CDR3 runs to 11 residues. CDR1 and CDR2 (germline): SGHDT, YYEEEE. Trimming removed 4 bases from V and 8 bases from J, with 9 bases in between. The CDR3 DNA follows: TGTGCCAGCAGCCCGACTATGGGCTACACCTTC. Amino acid sequence: CASSPTMGYTF.

This chain's CDR3 is CASSQVLALNYEQYF. In DNA form, the CDR3 reads TGCGCCAGCAGCCAAGTACTAGCGTTAAACTACGAGCAGTACTTC. This chain connects TRBV4-3 to TRBJ2-7; 7 positions match TRBD2. Germline values: CDR1 LGHNA, CDR2 YSLEER. After removal of 1 base from V and 3 bases from J, the junction contained 6 bases not matched to a gene. The CDR3 runs 15 residues.

The J gene is TRBJ1-6, the V gene TRBV11-2, with D perhaps matching TRBD1 (6 bases). Germline V gene data show CDR1 as SGHAT and CDR2 as FQNNGV. V was clipped by 5 bases and J by 17 bases, with 13 bases between them. The CDR3 length is 11 residues. CDR3 in amino acids: CASSETGPIHF. DNA of the CDR3: TGTGCCAGCAGCGAAACAGGGCCGATCCACTTT.

This chain connects TRBV12-3 or TRBV12-4 to TRBJ2-7; tentatively, D is TRBD1 (6 bases). The CDR3 is 12 residues long. V lost 5 bases and J lost 10, with 15 bases in between. DNA of the CDR3: TGTGCCAGCAGTCCTACAGGGTTCAATCAGTACTTC. Protein sequence: CASSPTGFNQYF.

The rearrangement links TRBV12-3 or TRBV12-4 to TRBJ2-7; possible D gene TRBD1, 5 bases. The CDR3 loop spans 13 amino acids. V was shortened by 9 bases and J by 3 bases, with 15 bases between the two germline ends. The CDR3 DNA is TGTGCCAGTAAGACAGTTGCCGACTACGAGCAGTACTTC. This codes for CASKTVADYEQYF.

J is TRBJ1-5 and V is TRBV11-2; TRBD1 might be the D (5 bases). This CDR3 comprises 14 residues. V was shortened by 4 bases and J by 5 bases, with 12 bases between the two germline ends. The germline gives CDR1 SGHAT, CDR2 FQNNGV. In nucleotides, the CDR3 is TGTGCCAGCAGCTCCGACAGATTCGATCAGCCCCAGCATTTT. It is translated as CASSSDRFDQPQHF.

The chain uses TRBV7-9 and TRBJ1-1; 10 nucleotides align to TRBD1. The CDR3 consists of 18 residues. V trimming: 0 bases; J trimming: 1 base; junction bases outside the gene matches: 8. Germline CDR1 is SEHNR and CDR2 is FQNEAQ (reference sequence). CDR3 region: CASSLAETGGVGNTEAFF. The CDR3 DNA is TGTGCCAGCAGCTTAGCGGAGACAGGGGGCGTCGGGAACACTGAAGCTTTCTTT.

This clone was seen a few times. The rearrangement joins TRBV14 to TRBJ2-3; D possibly corresponds to TRBD2 (6 bases). CDR1 is SGHDN and CDR2 is FVKESK in the germline V gene. The CDR3 has 12 amino acids. The V end was cut by 1 base, the J end by 9 bases, with 8 bases between. Here the CDR3 reads CASSQVRETQYF. The CDR3 DNA reads TGTGCCAGCAGCCAAGTTCGGGAGACGCAGTATTTT.

The sample holds a few counts of this clone. This chain uses TRBV19 with TRBJ2-2; D unresolved. Trimming stripped 3 bases from V and 0 bases from J, with 11 bases between. CDR1 and CDR2 (germline): LNHDA, SQIVND (reference sequence). There are 16 residues in the CDR3. The CDR3 sequence: CASSILGSANTGELFF. CDR3 nucleotides: TGTGCCAGTAGTATCCTAGGATCCGCGAACACCGGGGAGCTGTTTTTT.

This sequence joins TRBV24-1 and TRBJ1-1, with 7 bases aligning to TRBD1. CDR1 is KGHDR, CDR2 SFDVKD, per germline. V lost 10 bases and J lost 0; bases outside the gene matches: 19. The CDR3 has 18 amino acids. This CDR3 reads CATTKQVRGRSVNTEAFF. CDR3 bases: TGTGCCACGACAAAACAAGTCAGGGGGAGGTCGGTGAACACTGAAGCTTTCTTT.

The chain carries TRBV11-2 and TRBJ1-6; D is unresolved. Germline-derived CDR1 and CDR2 are SGHAT and FQNNGV. This CDR3 has 15 residues. Between the trimmed V and J ends, which lost 0 bases and 10 bases, there was a span of 13 bases. The CDR3 spells CASSLEPGPSSPLHF. The CDR3 region has the DNA TGTGCCAGCAGCTTAGAGCCAGGCCCTTCATCACCCCTCCACTTT.

The V and J genes are TRBV18 and TRBJ1-6; possible D gene TRBD1, 5 bases. The V gene lost 2 bases and the J gene lost 10 bases, with 27 bases spanning the gap. The CDR3 is made up of 19 amino acids. Germline-derived CDR1 and CDR2 are KGHSH and LQKENI. CDR3 residues: CASSPVEFYSGGNVSPLHF. The CDR3 nucleotides read TGTGCCAGCTCACCAGTAGAGTTTTATAGCGGGGGAAATGTGTCACCCCTCCACTTT.

This clone has more than one count but fewer than ten. The chain is built from TRBV7-2 and TRBJ1-1; the D gene is possibly TRBD1 (6 bases). The CDR3 is 12 residues long. Germline V gene data show CDR1 as SGHTA and CDR2 as FQGNSA. Trimming stripped 5 bases from V and 6 bases from J, with 10 bases between. The CDR3 region has the DNA TGTGCCAGCAGCGGAACAGGGTCTGAAGCTTTCTTT. This sequence encodes CASSGTGSEAFF.

The chain carries TRBV11-2 and TRBJ1-3; TRBD1 might be the D (6 bases). V shed 2 bases and J shed 4 bases, with 18 bases lying between them. The CDR3 totals 17 residues. Germline V lookup: CDR1 SGHAT, CDR2 FQNNGV. The CDR3 nucleotides read TGTGCCAGCAGCTTAAATTCAGGGCAGGGGTACGGAAACACCATATATTTT. Amino acids: CASSLNSGQGYGNTIYF.

CDR3 nucleotide sequence: TGTGCCAGCAGCTTAGTGGCAGGAATAATGTACGAGCAGTACTTC. Amino acid sequence: CASSLVAGIMYEQYF. The V call is TRBV7-2, the J call TRBJ2-7, with D unresolved. In germline, CDR1 is SGHTA, CDR2 FQGNSA. Trimming removed 1 base at V and 4 bases at J, with 14 bases between. The CDR3 spans 15 residues.

This chain connects TRBV19 to TRBJ2-2; 7 nucleotides match TRBD1. CDR3 length: 16 residues. Trimming took 1 base from V and 0 from J; bases not matched to a gene: 2. In germline, CDR1 is LNHDA, CDR2 SQIVND (reference sequence). The CDR3 region is CASSIAGTANTGELFF. Here the CDR3 DNA reads TGTGCCAGTAGTATAGCCGGGACAGCGAACACCGGGGAGCTGTTTTTT.

The chain combines TRBV7-2 with TRBJ2-7, with 8 bases matching TRBD2. CDR3 length equals 15 residues. The V and J ends lost 1 base and 5 bases, in that order; junction bases with no gene match: 7. CDR1 is SGHTA and CDR2 is FQGNSA in the germline V gene. For the CDR3, the DNA is TGTGCCAGCAGCTTAGGGGGGCGGGGGGCCCACGAGCAGTACTTC. This gives the protein CASSLGGRGAHEQYF.

The genes are TRBV2 and TRBJ2-7; 8 nucleotides match TRBD1. This CDR3 region has 14 residues. With 6 bases clipped from V and 5 bases from J, the junction kept 9 bases outside the gene matches. Germline V gene sequence: CDR1 SNHLY, CDR2 FYNNEI. This chain's CDR3 is CASSSRTGFNEQYF. The CDR3 DNA sequence: TGTGCCAGCAGCTCTAGGACAGGGTTCAACGAGCAGTACTTC. Based on the CDR3 plus reference TRBV2 and TRBJ2-7, the full variable domain is EPEVTQTPSHQVTQMGQEVILRCVPISNHLYFYWYRQILGQKVEFLVSFYNNEISEKSEIFDDQFSVERPDGSNFTLKIRSTKLEDSAMYFCASSSRTGFNEQYFGPGTRLTVT.